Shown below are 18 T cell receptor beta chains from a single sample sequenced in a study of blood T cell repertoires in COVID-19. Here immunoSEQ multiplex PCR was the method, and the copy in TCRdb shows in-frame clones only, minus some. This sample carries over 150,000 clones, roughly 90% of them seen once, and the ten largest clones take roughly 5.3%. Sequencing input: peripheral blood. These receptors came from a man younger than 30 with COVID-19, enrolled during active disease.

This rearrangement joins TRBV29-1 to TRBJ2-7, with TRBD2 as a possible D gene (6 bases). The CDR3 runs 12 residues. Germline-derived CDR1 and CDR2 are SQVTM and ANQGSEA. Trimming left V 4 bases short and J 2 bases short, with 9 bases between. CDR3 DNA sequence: TGCAGCGTTGGGGACTCTCCCTACGAGCAGTACTTC. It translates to CSVGDSPYEQYF.

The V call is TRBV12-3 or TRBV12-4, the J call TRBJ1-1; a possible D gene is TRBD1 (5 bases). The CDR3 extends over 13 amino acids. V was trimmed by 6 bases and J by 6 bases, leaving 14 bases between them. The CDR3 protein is CASSLWGEAEAFF. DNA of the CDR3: TGTGCCAGCAGCCTCTGGGGGGAGGCTGAAGCTTTCTTT.

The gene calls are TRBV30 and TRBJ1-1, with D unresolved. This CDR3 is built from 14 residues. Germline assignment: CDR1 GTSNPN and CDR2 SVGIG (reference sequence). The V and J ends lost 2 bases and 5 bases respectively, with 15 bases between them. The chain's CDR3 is CAWSTRRGWTEAFF. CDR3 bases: TGTGCCTGGAGTACGCGACGGGGATGGACTGAAGCTTTCTTT.

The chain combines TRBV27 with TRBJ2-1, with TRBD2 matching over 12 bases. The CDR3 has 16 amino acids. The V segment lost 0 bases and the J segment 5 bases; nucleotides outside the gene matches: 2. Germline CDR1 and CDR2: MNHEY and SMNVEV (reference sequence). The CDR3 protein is CASSLSTSGRDNEQFF. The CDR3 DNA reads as TGTGCCAGCAGTTTATCGACTAGCGGGAGAGACAATGAGCAGTTCTTC.

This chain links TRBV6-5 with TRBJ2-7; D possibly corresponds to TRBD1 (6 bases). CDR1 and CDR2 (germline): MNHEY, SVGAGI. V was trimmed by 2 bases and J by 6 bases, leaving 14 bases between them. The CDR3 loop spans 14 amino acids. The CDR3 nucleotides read TGTGCCAGCAGTTACACAGGGCGAGGTGGCGAGCAGTACTTC. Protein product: CASSYTGRGGEQYF.

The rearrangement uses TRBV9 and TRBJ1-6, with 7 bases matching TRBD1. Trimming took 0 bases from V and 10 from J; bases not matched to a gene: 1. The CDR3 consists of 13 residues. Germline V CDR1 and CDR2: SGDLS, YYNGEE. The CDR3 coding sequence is TGTGCCAGCAGCGTAGGGACAGGCTCACCCCTCCACTTT. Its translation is CASSVGTGSPLHF.

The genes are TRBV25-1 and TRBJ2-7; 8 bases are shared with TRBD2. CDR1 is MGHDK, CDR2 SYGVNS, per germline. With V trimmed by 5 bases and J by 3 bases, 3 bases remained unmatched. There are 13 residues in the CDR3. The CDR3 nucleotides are TGTGCCAGCAGTAGCGGGAGAGACTACGAGCAGTACTTC. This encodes CASSSGRDYEQYF.

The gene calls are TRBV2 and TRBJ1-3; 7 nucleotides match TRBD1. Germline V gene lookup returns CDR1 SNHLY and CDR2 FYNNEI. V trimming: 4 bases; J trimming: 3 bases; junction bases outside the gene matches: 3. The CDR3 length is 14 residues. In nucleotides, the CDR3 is TGTGCCAGCAGTGTATGGACAGGTGGAAACACCATATATTTT. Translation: CASSVWTGGNTIYF.

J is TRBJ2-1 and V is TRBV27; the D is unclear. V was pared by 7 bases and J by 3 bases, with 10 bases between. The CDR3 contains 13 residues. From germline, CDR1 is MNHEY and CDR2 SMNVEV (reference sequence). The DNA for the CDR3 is TGTGCCAGCAAAGAGGAGTACTACAATGAGCAGTTCTTC. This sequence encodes CASKEEYYNEQFF.

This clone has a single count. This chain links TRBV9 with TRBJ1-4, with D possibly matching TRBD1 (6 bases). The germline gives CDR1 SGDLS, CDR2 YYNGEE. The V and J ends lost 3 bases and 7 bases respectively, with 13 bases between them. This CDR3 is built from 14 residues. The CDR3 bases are TGTGCCAGCAGCGCGAAGACAGGAAGTGAAAAACTGTTTTTT. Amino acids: CASSAKTGSEKLFF.

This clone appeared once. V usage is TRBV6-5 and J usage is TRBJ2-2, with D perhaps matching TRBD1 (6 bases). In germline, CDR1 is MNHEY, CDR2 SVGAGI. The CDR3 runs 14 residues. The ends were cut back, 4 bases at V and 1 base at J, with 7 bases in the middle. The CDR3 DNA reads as TGTGCCAGCAGTTCGACAGGGAACACCGGGGAGCTGTTTTTT. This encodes CASSSTGNTGELFF.

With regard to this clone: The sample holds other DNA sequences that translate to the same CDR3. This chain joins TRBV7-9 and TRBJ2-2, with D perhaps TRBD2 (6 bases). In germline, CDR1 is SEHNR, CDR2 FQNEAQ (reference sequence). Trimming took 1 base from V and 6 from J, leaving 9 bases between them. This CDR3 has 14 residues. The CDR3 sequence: CASSLVGGAGELFF. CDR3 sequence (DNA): TGTGCCAGCAGCTTAGTCGGAGGGGCCGGGGAGCTGTTTTTT.

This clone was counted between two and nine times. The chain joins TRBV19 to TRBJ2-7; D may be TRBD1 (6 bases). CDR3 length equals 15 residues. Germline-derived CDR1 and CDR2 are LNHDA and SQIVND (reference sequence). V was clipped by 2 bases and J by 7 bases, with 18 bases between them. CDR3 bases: TGTGCCAGTAGTATATTTAACAGGGTTGAGGGAGAGCAGTACTTC. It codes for CASSIFNRVEGEQYF. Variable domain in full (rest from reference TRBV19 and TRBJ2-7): DGGITQSPKYLFRKEGQNVTLSCEQNLNHDAMYWYRQDPGQGLRLIYYSQIVNDFQKGDIAEGYSVSREKKESFPLTVTSAQKNPTAFYLCASSIFNRVEGEQYFGPGTRLTVT.

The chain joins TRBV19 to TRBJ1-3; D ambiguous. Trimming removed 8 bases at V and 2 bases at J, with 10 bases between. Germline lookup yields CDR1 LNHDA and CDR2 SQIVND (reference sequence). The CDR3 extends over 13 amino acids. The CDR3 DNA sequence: TGTGCCAGTGCAAGGAGCACTGGAAACACCATATATTTT. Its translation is CASARSTGNTIYF.

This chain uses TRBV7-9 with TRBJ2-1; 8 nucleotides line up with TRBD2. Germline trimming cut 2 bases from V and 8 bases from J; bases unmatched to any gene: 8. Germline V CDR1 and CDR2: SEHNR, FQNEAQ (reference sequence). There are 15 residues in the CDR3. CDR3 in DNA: TGTGCCAGCAGCTTAACCAGCGGGAGACGCGATGAGCAGTTCTTC. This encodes CASSLTSGRRDEQFF.

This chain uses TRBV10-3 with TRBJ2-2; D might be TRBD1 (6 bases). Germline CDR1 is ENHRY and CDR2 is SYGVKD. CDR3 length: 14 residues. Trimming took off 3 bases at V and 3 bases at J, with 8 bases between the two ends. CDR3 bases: TGTGCCATCAGTGAAAAGGGGGACACCGGGGAGCTGTTTTTT. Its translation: CAISEKGDTGELFF.

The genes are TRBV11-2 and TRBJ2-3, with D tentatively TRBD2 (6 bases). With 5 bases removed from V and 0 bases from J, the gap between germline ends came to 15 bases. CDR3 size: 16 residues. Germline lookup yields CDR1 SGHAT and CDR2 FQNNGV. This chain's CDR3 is CASSGPEGRSTDTQYF. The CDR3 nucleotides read TGTGCCAGCAGCGGCCCGGAGGGCCGAAGCACAGATACGCAGTATTTT.

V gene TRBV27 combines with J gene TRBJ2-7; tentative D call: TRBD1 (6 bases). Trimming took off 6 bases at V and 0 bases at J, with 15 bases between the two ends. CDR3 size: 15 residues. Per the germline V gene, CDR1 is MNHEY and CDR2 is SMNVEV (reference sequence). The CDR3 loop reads CASRKQGDFSYEQYF. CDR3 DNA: TGTGCCAGCAGGAAACAGGGAGATTTCTCCTACGAGCAGTACTTC.